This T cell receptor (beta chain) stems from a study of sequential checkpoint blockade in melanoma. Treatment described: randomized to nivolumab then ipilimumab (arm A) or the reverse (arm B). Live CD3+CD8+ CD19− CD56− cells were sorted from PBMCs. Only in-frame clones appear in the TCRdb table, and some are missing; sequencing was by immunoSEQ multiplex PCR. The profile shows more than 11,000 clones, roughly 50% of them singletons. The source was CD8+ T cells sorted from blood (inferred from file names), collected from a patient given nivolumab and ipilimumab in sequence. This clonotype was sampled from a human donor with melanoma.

The CDR3 is CASSPLSGNRVNTEAFF. CDR3 sequence (DNA): TGTGCCAGCTCACCACTGTCGGGTAACCGGGTGAACACTGAAGCTTTCTTT. This chain links TRBV18 with TRBJ1-1; D is uncertain. V was clipped by 1 base and J by 0 bases, with 15 bases between them. Germline V CDR1 and CDR2: KGHSH, LQKENI. The CDR3 runs 17 residues. Full variable domain (missing parts from reference TRBV18 and TRBJ1-1): NAGVMQNPRHLVRRRGQEARLRCSPMKGHSHVYWYRQLPEEGLKFMVYLQKENIIDESGMPKERFSAEFPKEGPSILRIQQVVRGDSAAYFCASSPLSGNRVNTEAFFGQGTRLTVV.